This T cell receptor beta chain is from a study of molecular identifiers for immune sequencing clone quantification. Study-level information: Across replicate runs, RNA obtained from about 20,000 or 100,000 naive CD8 cells was divided into five, with four undergoing sequencing. Whole-study findings and limits: Spike-in Jurkat TCR RNA from a single cell reportedly registered among about a million naive cells.

This clonotype has at least ten counts. Its matching antigen is unknown. MiXCR, run by TCRdb on the PCR reads, gives a single entry per CDR3 protein. The data hold a few hundred thousand distinct CDR3 sequences, with 24% observed a single time. Naive CD8 libraries used roughly 17,000 to 1,100,000 sorted cells and 10%, 30% or 50% RNA. This CDR3 is built from 15 residues. The V and J ends lost 5 bases and 4 bases respectively, with 18 bases between them. Germline CDR1 is MNHEY and CDR2 is SMNVEV (reference sequence). The source is a human donor in good health. Some libraries in this study had Jurkat cell RNA spiked in. Sequenced input: naive CD8+ T cells from blood, with Jurkat cell RNA spiked in. Subset in this sample: FACS-sorted CD8+CD4-CCR7+CD45RA+ naive T cells. The chain couples TRBV27 to TRBJ2-7; D unclear. The chain's CDR3 is CASSDRSTPLYEQYF. CDR3 nucleotides: TGTGCCAGCAGTGACCGAAGTACCCCATTGTACGAGCAGTACTTC.